This T cell receptor beta chain was identified during a study of blood T cell repertoires in COVID-19. Study details: The United States, Italy and Spain provided the acute and convalescent COVID-19 samples. PBMCs, B-cell-depleted T cells, or T cells were the source of the cDNA or gDNA that made up the material.

Clones were sequenced by immunoSEQ multiplex PCR, and TCRdb holds only the in-frame ones, with some missing. The sample lists roughly 110,000 clones; approximately 81% were seen once. This CDR3 is built from 14 residues. Germline V gene sequence: CDR1 LNHDA, CDR2 SQIVND (reference sequence). Trimming took 10 bases from V and 2 from J, leaving 12 bases between them. The sample was peripheral blood. The J gene is TRBJ2-6, the V gene TRBV19; the D gene is possibly TRBD2 (5 bases). This clonotype was sampled from a human donor in a cohort sampled during active COVID-19. The CDR3 coding sequence is TGTGCCACCCGGAACGGGGCTGGGGCCAACGTCCTGACTTTC. It is translated as CATRNGAGANVLTF.